This TCR beta chain was retrieved from a study of blood T cell repertoires in COVID-19 (dated by TCRdb to the early 2020s). For the wider study: The collaborator samples originated in the United States, Italy and Spain and spanned the acute and convalescent phases of COVID-19. The prospective study material was composed of cDNA or gDNA derived from T cells, B-cell-depleted T cells, or PBMCs. The dataset comprised deeply sampled blood TCRbeta repertoires from subjects exposed to, actively infected with, or recovered from COVID-19. A freely available public database, intended as a resource for researchers studying the immune response to SARS-CoV-2, is where the repertoires were released. The samples were drawn from two sources: the first 160 participants of the ongoing ImmuneRACE study, and over 1,000 subjects contributed by 6 global collaborators. Nearly every sample came with metadata listing a de-identified subject ID, COVID-19 status, age in years and sex. HLA class I and class II types, where available, came from metadata supplied by the sample provider rather than from assay-based typing. What the work shows at the level of the full study, not this receptor alone: Clinical and demographic metadata were provided uncurated, with the amount varying by source and participant.

In the case of this clone: Its antigen target is currently unknown. Base qualities were left out, and no much larger clone turns up one base away.

Counted from cysteine to phenylalanine, this CDR3 has 15 amino acids. CDR3 DNA is the only sequence kept; it has 45 bases, read in frame from the first base. The germline V gene gives CDR1 as MNHEY and CDR2 as SVGAGI. V loses 7 bases of germline sequence and J loses 0 bases, and the interval between the two ends is 10 bases. The immunoSEQ Assay, a bias-controlled multiplex PCR, was used to amplify TCRbeta CDR3 regions from genomic DNA. Regarding the original processing steps: The number of nucleated cells in each sample was estimated from the amplification of reference gene primers within the assay. To quantify the absolute abundance of each unique TCRbeta CDR3 rearrangement, sequence reads were collapsed and filtered. For each sample, productive Simpson clonality was calculated as the square root of Simpson's diversity index across productive rearrangements. In TCRdb, the immuneACCESS table is reduced to in-frame sequences with V and J assigned. These tables do not hold every clone; where another copy was compared, an unresolved V gene accounts for under half, and the others remain unexplained. V, J and clone size are taken as reported in that table, and D and trimming were inferred from the DNA itself. For this sample there are about 140,000 clones; around 86% appear just once. The ten largest account for about 7.5% of the sample.

Whole blood was collected in K2EDTA tubes by collaborating institutions according to the institutions' own protocols. Collaborator samples were shipped for TCRbeta analysis as frozen whole blood, isolated PBMCs, or DNA extracted from either sample type. This clonotype originated in a human donor in a cohort sampled during active COVID-19. Sequenced: peripheral blood. This chain is built from TRBV6-5 and TRBJ2-6; TRBD1 is a weak D gene call, 5 bases matching. The nucleotide sequence reads as follows: TGTGCCAGCATGCTGGACATCTCTGGGGCCAACGTCCTGACTTTC. It specifies CASMLDISGANVLTF.